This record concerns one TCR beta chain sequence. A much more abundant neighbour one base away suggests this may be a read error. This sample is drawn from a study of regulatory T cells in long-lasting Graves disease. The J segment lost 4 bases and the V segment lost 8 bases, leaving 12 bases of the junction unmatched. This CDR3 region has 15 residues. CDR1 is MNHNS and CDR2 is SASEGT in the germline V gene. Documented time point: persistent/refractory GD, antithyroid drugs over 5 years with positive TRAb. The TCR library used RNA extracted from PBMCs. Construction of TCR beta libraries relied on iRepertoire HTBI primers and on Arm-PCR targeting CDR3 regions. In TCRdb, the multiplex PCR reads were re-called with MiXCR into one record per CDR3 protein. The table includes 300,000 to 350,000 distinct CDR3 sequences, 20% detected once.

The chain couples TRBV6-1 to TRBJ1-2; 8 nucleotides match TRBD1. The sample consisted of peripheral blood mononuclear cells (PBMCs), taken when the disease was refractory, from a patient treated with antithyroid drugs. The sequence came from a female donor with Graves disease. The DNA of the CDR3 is TGTGCCAGCGTTACCGGACAGGGCTGGGGCTATGGCTACACCTTC. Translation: CASVTGQGWGYGYTF.